This TCR beta chain was observed in a study of CXCR3-negative and CXCR3-positive naive CD8 T cells. Germline CDR1 SEHNR, CDR2 FQNEAQ (reference sequence). The CDR3 is made up of 12 amino acids. Study findings and constraints: Naive subsets were similarly diverse, while memory CD8+ repertoires were much less diverse. Naive cells used TRBV-TRBJ genes in much the same way whether CXCR3-negative or CXCR3-positive; memory cells did not. After cryopreservation, CXCR3 expression dropped partially; most assays used fresh PBMCs.

UMI labels and 5' RACE were used to prepare the TRB cDNA libraries. TCRdb reprocessed the 5' RACE reads and keeps a single row for each CDR3 protein, giving no DNA. This specimen shows approximately 60,000 distinct CDR3 sequences; the ten leading clones hold less than 25%. With respect to this clonotype: Its antigen is unidentified.

Sequencing input: memory CD8+ T cells from blood. The sequence derives from a human donor in good health. Some clones in this sample may be carry-over from other donors' samples. The J gene is TRBJ2-7, the V gene TRBV7-9. The CDR3 sequence is CASSLLENEQYF.